One sample yielded the 15 T cell receptor beta chains listed below, sequenced in a study of blood T cell repertoires in COVID-19. The protocol was immunoSEQ multiplex PCR, while the TCRdb copy is restricted to in-frame clones and leaves out a portion. The data hold tens of thousands of clones, with about four fifths observed a single time. Specimen: peripheral blood. The receptor set was obtained from a human donor in a cohort sampled during active COVID-19.

The chain is built from TRBV2 and TRBJ2-3; possibly TRBD2 for D (5 bases). The germline gives CDR1 SNHLY, CDR2 FYNNEI. The CDR3 runs to 13 residues. Trimming stripped 4 bases from V and 6 bases from J, with 11 bases between. In DNA form, the CDR3 reads TGTGCCAGCAGTGGGGGAGTAGGGGATACGCAGTATTTT. It codes for CASSGGVGDTQYF.

This clone was seen just once. The chain employs TRBV24-1 and TRBJ2-3; 7 bases line up with TRBD2. The CDR3 extends over 14 amino acids. The ends lost 5 bases at V and 4 bases at J; junction bases unmatched: 5. Germline values: CDR1 KGHDR, CDR2 SFDVKD. This CDR3 is CATSALAGADTQYF. The CDR3 DNA is TGTGCCACCAGTGCCCTGGCGGGGGCAGATACGCAGTATTTT.

The chain recombines TRBV11-2 with TRBJ1-2; 7 bases align to TRBD1. The CDR3 runs 15 residues. Looked up from germline, CDR1 is SGHAT and CDR2 is FQNNGV. Trimming cost V 5 bases and J 4 bases; bases outside gene matches: 10. This CDR3 reads CASSANRGIAYGYTF. The CDR3 DNA sequence: TGTGCCAGCAGCGCAAACAGGGGCATAGCCTATGGCTACACCTTC.

CDR3 nucleotide sequence: TGTGCCAGCAGCCCCGGCTTCAGGGGGGCCGAGCAGTACTTC. It specifies CASSPGFRGAEQYF. The genes are TRBV9 and TRBJ2-7, with D tentatively TRBD1 (7 bases). CDR3 length: 14 amino acids. Germline V CDR1 and CDR2: SGDLS, YYNGEE. With 4 bases removed from V and 6 bases from J, the gap between germline ends came to 17 bases.

The V gene is TRBV24-1, the J gene TRBJ2-5; TRBD1 agrees at 11 bases. The CDR3 totals 15 residues. The V gene end was trimmed by 5 bases and the J gene end by 4 bases; junction bases not matched to a gene: 5. The germline V gene has CDR1 KGHDR and CDR2 SFDVKD. The CDR3 region has the DNA TGTGCCACCAGTGGCCGGGACAGGGGGAGAGAGACCCAGTACTTC. This translates into CATSGRDRGRETQYF.

This clone was counted once. V and J are TRBV9 and TRBJ1-3, with D unresolved. Germline values: CDR1 SGDLS, CDR2 YYNGEE. There are 14 residues in the CDR3. V was clipped by 4 bases and J by 0 bases, with 8 bases between them. CDR3 nucleotides: TGTGCCAGCAGCTTAATCTCCTCTGGAAACACCATATATTTT. This gives the protein CASSLISSGNTIYF.

This clone was detected once. J is TRBJ2-2 and V is TRBV5-6; D is undetermined. The CDR3 extends over 15 amino acids. V lost 1 base, J lost 2 bases, and 9 bases lay in between. CDR1 and CDR2 (germline): SGHDT, YYEEEE. CDR3 DNA sequence: TGTGCCAGCAGCTTGCTAACTCTTAACACCGGGGAGCTGTTTTTT. This sequence encodes CASSLLTLNTGELFF.

Remarks on this clone: Different DNA sequences within this sample yield the same CDR3. The chain has TRBV18 and TRBJ2-1; D may be TRBD1 (5 bases). From germline, CDR1 is KGHSH and CDR2 LQKENI. There are 13 residues in the CDR3. V lost 2 bases to trimming and J lost 4 bases, with 6 bases between them. In DNA, the CDR3 is TGTGCCAGCTCACCAGGACAATACAATGAGCAGTTCTTC. It specifies CASSPGQYNEQFF.

The chain links TRBV18 to TRBJ1-1; 7 bases agree with TRBD1. Germline loops: CDR1 KGHSH, CDR2 LQKENI. The V segment lost 6 bases and the J segment 3 bases; nucleotides outside the gene matches: 4. CDR3 length equals 13 residues. The CDR3 nucleotides are TGTGCCAGCTCGGGGACAGCCGACACTGAAGCTTTCTTT. It codes for CASSGTADTEAFF.

Note on this clone: At one end, the junction sequence differs from germline, possibly due to a read error. This chain uses TRBV5-1 with TRBJ2-5; 9 positions agree with TRBD2. Germline V gene sequence: CDR1 SGHRS, CDR2 YFSETQ. The CDR3 totals 16 residues. The CDR3 nucleotides are TGCGCCCGCAGCTTGGCCGGGGGCGGGGGGGGAGAGACCCAGTACTTC. It translates to CARSLAGGGGGETQYF.

A note on this clone: Its ends do not fully match the called genes, so a read error is possible. This chain joins TRBV18 and TRBJ1-1; 7 bases are a match to TRBD1. Germline V lookup: CDR1 KGHSH, CDR2 LQKENI. The CDR3 has 17 residues. The CDR3 spells CASSPLHSGTANTEAFF. The DNA of the CDR3 is TGTGCCAGCTCGCCACTTCACTCCGGGACAGCTAACACTGAAGCTTTCTTT.

The V gene is TRBV28, the J gene TRBJ2-2; D perhaps matches TRBD2 (5 bases). The ends were cut back, 8 bases at V and 5 bases at J, with 9 bases in the middle. The CDR3 runs to 12 residues. In germline, CDR1 is MDHEN, CDR2 SYDVKM. The CDR3 loop reads CASFGGTGELFF. CDR3 sequence (DNA): TGTGCCAGCTTCGGAGGAACCGGGGAGCTGTTTTTT. Variable domain in full (rest from reference TRBV28 and TRBJ2-2): DVKVTQSSRYLVKRTGEKVFLECVQDMDHENMFWYRQDPGLGLRLIYFSYDVKMKEKGDIPEGYSVSREKKERFSLILESASTNQTSMYLCASFGGTGELFFGEGSRLTVL.

The rearrangement joins TRBV5-5 to TRBJ2-3; 9 bases map to TRBD2. The CDR3 extends over 16 amino acids. The ends lost 3 bases at V and 4 bases at J; junction bases unmatched: 9. The germline CDR1 and CDR2 sequences are SGHKS and YYEKEE (reference sequence). The CDR3 bases are TGTGCCAGCAGCTCTCCCCGAGCGGGGGGCTCAGATACGCAGTATTTT. It encodes CASSSPRAGGSDTQYF.

This chain connects TRBV6-5 to TRBJ1-4, with a weak D call TRBD1 (5 bases). There are 13 residues in the CDR3. Germline CDR1 and CDR2: MNHEY and SVGAGI. The germline V and J ends were trimmed by 6 bases and 8 bases, with 13 bases remaining between them. The CDR3 bases are TGTGCCAGCAGACCCCTACAGGAGGAAAAACTGTTTTTT. This sequence encodes CASRPLQEEKLFF.

The chain joins TRBV10-2 to TRBJ1-1; TRBD1 agrees at 7 bases. This CDR3 is 13 amino acids long. The trim removed 3 bases at V and 7 bases at J, leaving 5 bases unmatched. Germline V gives CDR1 WSHSY, CDR2 SAAADI. This CDR3 reads CASSERQGGEAFF. In nucleotides, the CDR3 is TGCGCCAGCAGTGAAAGACAGGGAGGTGAAGCTTTCTTT.